One and the same sample provided the 15 T cell receptor beta chains below, sequenced in a study of CD8 T cells in Susac syndrome. Random hexamers were used to reverse transcribe an amount of 0.5 to 1 ug RNA. TCRdb re-analysed the immunoSEQ multiplex PCR reads in MiXCR, keeping a single row per CDR3 protein. The sample yields roughly 200,000 distinct CDR3 sequences, nearly 97% seen once. The sequencing input was CD4+ T cells from PBMCs. The receptors derive from a human donor with multiple sclerosis.

This chain uses TRBV29-1 with TRBJ2-1; D is undetermined. The CDR3 loop spans 11 amino acids. Trimming took off 3 bases at V and 10 bases at J, with 10 bases between the two ends. Germline values: CDR1 SQVTM, CDR2 ANQGSEA. CDR3 amino acids: CSVDPPREQFF. The CDR3 bases are TGCAGCGTTGACCCTCCCAGGGAGCAGTTCTTC.

DNA for the CDR3: TGCAGTGCTACCCTCCGGTCGGCAGCTGGCTACACCTTC. Protein product: CSATLRSAAGYTF. V and J are TRBV20-1 and TRBJ1-2; no clear D. CDR1 is DFQATT, CDR2 SNEGSKA, per germline (reference sequence). V was clipped by 4 bases and J by 7 bases, with 16 bases between them. CDR3 length: 13 amino acids.

The chain employs TRBV30 and TRBJ1-2; D uncertain. The ends were cut back, 0 bases at V and 7 bases at J, with 6 bases in the middle. From germline, CDR1 is GTSNPN and CDR2 SVGIG (reference sequence). The CDR3 is 11 amino acids. The CDR3 loop is CAWSVSGGYTF. The CDR3 DNA is TGTGCCTGGAGTGTATCAGGTGGCTACACCTTC.

V and J are TRBV11-1 and TRBJ2-6; 9 nucleotides align to TRBD1. Germline V lookup: CDR1 SGHAT, CDR2 FQDESV (reference sequence). The CDR3 sequence is 20 residues long. V was clipped by 7 bases and J by 0 bases; unmatched bases: 16. Written as DNA, the CDR3 is TGTGCCAGCAACATCGCACTTGGACAGGGGACACTCTCTGGGGCCAACGTCCTGACTTTC. Amino acid sequence: CASNIALGQGTLSGANVLTF.

This clonotype was counted a single time. The chain has TRBV20-1 and TRBJ1-4, with TRBD1 matching 7 bases. The V and J ends lost 6 bases and 8 bases, in that order; junction bases with no gene match: 3. Germline CDR1 is DFQATT and CDR2 is SNEGSKA (reference sequence). This CDR3 has 11 residues. CDR3 in amino acids: CSAGQDEKLFF. The CDR3 nucleotides are TGCAGTGCAGGACAGGACGAAAAACTGTTTTTT.

V and J are TRBV3-1 and TRBJ2-1; 11 nucleotides align to TRBD2. CDR3 length: 18 amino acids. The ends lost 0 bases at V and 5 bases at J; junction bases unmatched: 9. CDR1 and CDR2 from the germline V gene are LGHDT and YNNKEL (reference sequence). The CDR3 region is CASSQEGRLAGFHNEQFF. In DNA, the CDR3 is TGTGCCAGCAGCCAAGAGGGGAGACTAGCGGGGTTTCACAATGAGCAGTTCTTC.

This chain connects TRBV29-1 to TRBJ2-7; 7 bases map to TRBD1. The junction had 3 bases not matched to a gene; V was cut back by 5 bases and J by 2 bases. CDR1 is SQVTM, CDR2 ANQGSEA, per germline. CDR3 length: 12 amino acids. The CDR3 coding sequence is TGCAGCGTTCGGACAGGTCCCTACGAGCAGTACTTC. Translated, it gives CSVRTGPYEQYF.

The rearrangement uses TRBV2 and TRBJ2-3, with D hard to call. The CDR3 runs to 11 residues. Germline CDR1 reads SNHLY; CDR2 reads FYNNEI. V shed 6 bases and J shed 10 bases, with 11 bases lying between them. The CDR3 sequence: CASRPEVAQYF. CDR3 DNA sequence: TGTGCCAGCAGGCCCGAGGTAGCGCAGTATTTT.

The J gene is TRBJ2-2, the V gene TRBV9; 10 bases map to TRBD2. Germline CDR1 reads SGDLS; CDR2 reads YYNGEE. The CDR3 totals 16 residues. J gave up 7 bases and V 3 bases, and 9 bases lay outside the gene matches. CDR3 amino acids: CASSELAGPRGGELFF. CDR3 bases: TGTGCCAGCAGCGAACTAGCGGGGCCCCGGGGCGGGGAGCTGTTTTTT.

The J gene is TRBJ1-1, the V gene TRBV12-3 or TRBV12-4, with 7 bases aligning to TRBD1. J gave up 1 base and V 6 bases, and 8 bases lay outside the gene matches. The CDR3 contains 15 residues. The CDR3 protein is CASRPTGTWNTEAFF. CDR3 DNA sequence: TGTGCCAGCAGGCCGACAGGGACGTGGAACACTGAAGCTTTCTTT.

This clonotype was picked up one time. Mismatch with germline at one junction end may stem from a read error. This chain joins TRBV6-2 or TRBV6-3 and TRBJ2-7; D ambiguous. Germline V gives CDR1 MNHEY, CDR2 SVGEGT. This CDR3 has 9 residues. In DNA, the CDR3 is TGTGCCAGCGGTTACGAGCAGTACTTC. Translated, it gives CASGYEQYF.

The genes are TRBV7-2 and TRBJ1-2; TRBD1 matches 10 bases. V lost 4 bases, J lost 8 bases, and 10 bases stayed unmatched. Germline values: CDR1 SGHTA, CDR2 FQGNSA. CDR3 size: 15 residues. CDR3 nucleotide sequence: TGTGCCAGCAGCTCATTGACAGGGGGCGCGGAGGGCTACACCTTC. It encodes CASSSLTGGAEGYTF.

The rearrangement uses TRBV20-1 and TRBJ1-5; D is possibly TRBD1 (6 bases). The V gene's germline CDR1 is DFQATT and CDR2 SNEGSKA (reference sequence). V lost 3 bases and J 6 bases, leaving 18 bases between the germline ends. The CDR3 runs to 15 residues. Written as DNA, the CDR3 is TGCAGTGCTAGTTCTCCCTCGGGAGGGGGTCAGCCCCAGCATTTT. This gives the protein CSASSPSGGGQPQHF.

The chain employs TRBV14 and TRBJ2-6; the D gene is possibly TRBD2 (5 bases). With 0 bases removed from V and 0 bases from J, the gap between germline ends came to 9 bases. CDR1 SGHDN and CDR2 FVKESK come from the germline V gene. The CDR3 contains 17 residues. CDR3 sequence: CASSQDLGSSGANVLTF. CDR3 DNA sequence: TGTGCCAGCAGCCAAGATTTGGGGAGCTCTGGGGCCAACGTCCTGACTTTC. Full variable domain (remainder filled in from reference TRBV14 and TRBJ2-6): EAGVTQFPSHSVIEKGQTVTLRCDPISGHDNLYWYRRVMGKEIKFLLHFVKESKQDESGMPNNRFLAERTGGTYSTLKVQPAELEDSGVYFCASSQDLGSSGANVLTFGAGSRLTVL.

This clonotype was picked up many times. The chain uses TRBV7-2 and TRBJ2-5, with D possibly called TRBD1 or TRBD2 (5 bases each). The germline gives CDR1 SGHTA, CDR2 FQGNSA. V was shortened by 4 bases and J by 3 bases, with 9 bases between the two germline ends. This CDR3 is 13 amino acids long. CDR3 bases: TGTGCCAGCAGCTCCGGGGCCAAAGAGACCCAGTACTTC. It translates to CASSSGAKETQYF.